The present entry profiles one T cell receptor (beta chain) with its context. This CDR3 comprises 18 residues. Trimming cost V 6 bases and J 1 base; bases outside gene matches: 15. Germline V gives CDR1 SGHAT, CDR2 FQNNGV. As for time point: newly diagnosed GD, antithyroid drugs for less than 3 months. Researchers made the TCR library from RNA that was extracted from PBMCs. The data derive from a study of regulatory T cells in long-lasting Graves disease. Libraries of TCR beta came from iRepertoire HTBI primers plus Arm-PCR of CDR3 regions. In TCRdb, the multiplex PCR reads were re-called with MiXCR into one record per CDR3 protein. The data contain 550,000 to 700,000 distinct CDR3 sequences, 15% to 20% of them singletons. The sample also formed part of further work on T cells in Graves' hyperthyroidism and ophthalmopathy.

This chain connects TRBV11-2 to TRBJ2-7, with TRBD2 identical over 10 bases. The sequencing here drew on peripheral blood mononuclear cells (PBMCs), taken at new diagnosis, from a patient treated with antithyroid drugs. The receptor comes from a man aged 18 to 35 with Graves disease. CDR3 region: CASRRYGPIAGGSYEQYF. The DNA of the CDR3 is TGTGCCAGCAGACGATATGGCCCGATAGCGGGAGGATCCTACGAGCAGTACTTC.